Listed below are T cell receptor beta chains from one sample, sequenced in a study of T cell responses to AZD1222 COVID-19 vaccine. Generated by immunoSEQ multiplex PCR, the TCRdb table keeps only in-frame clones and is missing some. The data show more than 60,000 clones, 85% seen once. The sample in question was peripheral blood, obtained on day 0 of AZD1222 vaccination. The origin of the receptors is an adult in good health. CDR3s leave out the opening cysteine and the closing phenylalanine or tryptophan. Each record gives: J gene, V gene, clone size, CDR3 protein. Clone size is stated in some rows and not others, as once, few, many or a class when expanded.

j_call: TRBJ2-7
v_call: TRBV5-1
clone_size: once
cdr3_aa: ASRKVDRGNEQY

j_call: TRBJ1-1
v_call: TRBV10-3
clone_size: -
cdr3_aa: AIRANTNTEAF

j_call: TRBJ1-1
v_call: TRBV6-5
clone_size: -
cdr3_aa: ASTPWQANTEAF

j_call: TRBJ2-3
v_call: TRBV27
clone_size: once
cdr3_aa: ASSTARDWLTDTQY

j_call: TRBJ2-5
v_call: TRBV18
clone_size: -
cdr3_aa: ASSLRLAGEETQY

j_call: TRBJ2-2
v_call: TRBV5-6
clone_size: -
cdr3_aa: ASSLVPNTGELF

j_call: TRBJ2-1
v_call: TRBV7-2
clone_size: -
cdr3_aa: ASSLGGGANNEQF

j_call: TRBJ2-3
v_call: TRBV28
clone_size: -
cdr3_aa: ASSFAATGRDTQY

j_call: TRBJ2-1
v_call: TRBV3-1/TRBV3-2
clone_size: -
cdr3_aa: ASSQRTANEQF

j_call: TRBJ2-5
v_call: TRBV27
clone_size: -
cdr3_aa: ASSIGQGWEETQY

j_call: TRBJ2-6
v_call: TRBV28
clone_size: -
cdr3_aa: ASSLDRQQIRPGANVLT

j_call: TRBJ2-3
v_call: TRBV28
clone_size: -
cdr3_aa: ASRDSPRADTQY

j_call: TRBJ1-2
v_call: TRBV10-2
clone_size: -
cdr3_aa: ASMVDYGYT

j_call: TRBJ1-5
v_call: TRBV5-8
clone_size: -
cdr3_aa: ASSGRVDQPQH

j_call: TRBJ1-3
v_call: TRBV7-8
clone_size: -
cdr3_aa: ASSLDPGNTIY

j_call: TRBJ2-7
v_call: TRBV28
clone_size: -
cdr3_aa: ASSQTGHTYEQY

j_call: TRBJ1-5
v_call: TRBV7-8
clone_size: -
cdr3_aa: ASSLARVEPQH

j_call: TRBJ1-5
v_call: TRBV28
clone_size: once
cdr3_aa: ASNRDRGRQPQH

j_call: TRBJ1-1
v_call: TRBV28
clone_size: -
cdr3_aa: ASSPRGRAF

j_call: TRBJ2-1
v_call: TRBV5-1
clone_size: -
cdr3_aa: ASSLEVATYNEQF

j_call: TRBJ2-2
v_call: TRBV15
clone_size: -
cdr3_aa: ATSRAAGGTGELF

j_call: TRBJ2-3
v_call: TRBV9
clone_size: -
cdr3_aa: ASSILAASTDTQY

j_call: TRBJ1-4
v_call: TRBV28
clone_size: -
cdr3_aa: ASSLDGREKLF

j_call: TRBJ2-5
v_call: TRBV3-1/TRBV3-2
clone_size: few
cdr3_aa: ASSLWQTGQETQY

j_call: TRBJ2-2
v_call: TRBV6-5
clone_size: -
cdr3_aa: ASSTGRSKTGELF

j_call: TRBJ2-7
v_call: TRBV19
clone_size: -
cdr3_aa: ASSTRGPTYEQY

j_call: TRBJ1-2
v_call: TRBV28
clone_size: -
cdr3_aa: ASTTVNYGYT

j_call: TRBJ2-1
v_call: TRBV7-9
clone_size: many
cdr3_aa: ASSPTSGTGYNEQF

j_call: TRBJ1-2
v_call: TRBV18
clone_size: -
cdr3_aa: ASSQKTETGGYT

j_call: TRBJ1-1
v_call: TRBV7-3
clone_size: -
cdr3_aa: ASSLLGGNTEAF

j_call: TRBJ2-2
v_call: TRBV9
clone_size: -
cdr3_aa: ASSGGGRGYTGELF

j_call: TRBJ1-2
v_call: TRBV3-1/TRBV3-2
clone_size: -
cdr3_aa: ASSQRRGYT

j_call: TRBJ1-4
v_call: TRBV5-1
clone_size: -
cdr3_aa: ASSLETANEKLF

j_call: TRBJ2-7
v_call: TRBV4-1
clone_size: -
cdr3_aa: ASSYTTGGPYEQY

j_call: TRBJ1-5
v_call: TRBV27
clone_size: -
cdr3_aa: ASTSRGGNQPQH

j_call: TRBJ1-1
v_call: TRBV5-1
clone_size: -
cdr3_aa: ASSLMGYSTEAF

j_call: TRBJ1-1
v_call: TRBV28
clone_size: -
cdr3_aa: ASSLLRGNTEAF

j_call: TRBJ1-1
v_call: TRBV5-4
clone_size: -
cdr3_aa: ASSSVQGNPNTEAF

j_call: TRBJ1-2
v_call: TRBV6-5
clone_size: -
cdr3_aa: ASSPVIGPGYT

j_call: TRBJ1-4
v_call: TRBV7-8
clone_size: once
cdr3_aa: ASRPDRGREKLF

j_call: TRBJ2-6
v_call: TRBV29-1
clone_size: -
cdr3_aa: SVDIGANVLT

j_call: TRBJ1-1
v_call: TRBV7-8
clone_size: -
cdr3_aa: ASARDSTGTEAF

j_call: TRBJ2-5
v_call: TRBV6-5
clone_size: -
cdr3_aa: ASSYNPRGVQETQY

j_call: TRBJ2-2
v_call: TRBV30
clone_size: -
cdr3_aa: AWSAARTGELF

j_call: TRBJ1-4
v_call: TRBV20-1
clone_size: few
cdr3_aa: SASSTTNEKLF

j_call: TRBJ2-5
v_call: TRBV6-5
clone_size: -
cdr3_aa: ATTDRGWQETQY

j_call: TRBJ2-3
v_call: TRBV6-5
clone_size: -
cdr3_aa: ASNSLAGSRDTQY

j_call: TRBJ1-1
v_call: TRBV20-1
clone_size: -
cdr3_aa: SAREGAEAF